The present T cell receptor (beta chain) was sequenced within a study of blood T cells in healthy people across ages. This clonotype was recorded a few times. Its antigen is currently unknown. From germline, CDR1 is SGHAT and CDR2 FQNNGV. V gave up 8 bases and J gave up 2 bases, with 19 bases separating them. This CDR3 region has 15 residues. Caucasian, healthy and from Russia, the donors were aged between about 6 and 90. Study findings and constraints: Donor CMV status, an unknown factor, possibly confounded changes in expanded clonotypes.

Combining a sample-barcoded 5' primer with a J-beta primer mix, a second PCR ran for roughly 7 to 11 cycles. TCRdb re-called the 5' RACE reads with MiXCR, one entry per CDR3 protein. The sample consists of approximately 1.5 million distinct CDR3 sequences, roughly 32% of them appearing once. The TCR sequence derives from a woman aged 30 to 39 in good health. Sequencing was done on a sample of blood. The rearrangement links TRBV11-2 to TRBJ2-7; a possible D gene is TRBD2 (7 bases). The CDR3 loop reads CASRPTGGLTYEQYF. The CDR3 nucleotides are TGTGCCAGCCGACCAACGGGGGGCCTTACCTACGAGCAGTACTTC. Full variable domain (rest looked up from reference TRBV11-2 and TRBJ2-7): EAGVAQSPRYKIIEKRQSVAFWCNPISGHATLYWYQQILGQGPKLLIQFQNNGVVDDSQLPKDRFSAERLKGVDSTLKIQPAKLEDSAVYLCASRPTGGLTYEQYFGPGTRLTVT.